This TCR beta chain was found in a study of blood T cell repertoires in COVID-19. Overall study: COVID-19 samples, acute and convalescent, were from the United States, Italy and Spain.

Produced via immunoSEQ multiplex PCR; TCRdb's table is partial and in-frame only. The sample yields 150,000 or so clones, 83% seen once. This CDR3 comprises 16 residues. CDR1 and CDR2 from the germline V gene are KGHSH and LQKENI. Trimming cost V 6 bases and J 0 bases, with 17 bases left between them. This sequence was found in a woman aged 55-75 years with COVID-19, enrolled during active disease. The J gene is TRBJ1-2, the V gene TRBV18, with D perhaps matching TRBD1 (6 bases). Sequencing was performed on peripheral blood. In DNA, the CDR3 is TGTGCCAGCTCTCCCACAGGGCCCAATCCTAACTATGGCTACACCTTC. This codes for CASSPTGPNPNYGYTF.